This T cell receptor (beta chain) was retrieved from a study of T cells in Graves' hyperthyroidism and ophthalmopathy. The CDR3 regions of TCR beta were amplified from RNA transcripts. First-round RT-PCR of the TCR CDR3 relied on the HTBI primer set. TCRdb re-analysed the multiplex PCR reads in MiXCR, keeping a single row per CDR3 protein. In the table there are nearly 750,000 distinct CDR3 sequences, roughly a third of which are singletons. Deletions cut 0 bases from V and 10 bases from J, with 7 bases between. The CDR3 totals 12 residues. CDR1 DFQATT and CDR2 SNEGSKA come from the germline V gene (reference sequence). This clonotype was detected ten times or more. Diagnosis of hyperthyroidism was new in patients aged 18 to 65, and its duration was under 2 months.

The specimen sequenced was blood. The chain uses TRBV20-1 and TRBJ1-6; D is unclear. The receptor was isolated from a woman in her forties with Graves' hyperthyroidism. CDR3 DNA: TGCAGTGCTAGAGATCAAGGGTCACCCCTCCACTTT. Translated: CSARDQGSPLHF.